Given below is one TCR beta chain in context. These data belong to a study of blood T cell repertoires in COVID-19. About the research overall: COVID-19 samples, acute and convalescent, were from the United States, Italy and Spain. Nucleic acid was either cDNA or gDNA, and it came from T cells, B-cell-depleted T cells, or PBMCs.

Original processing notes: Reference gene primer amplification in the assay estimated nucleated cell counts. Repertoires were generated with immunoSEQ multiplex PCR, while TCRdb's copy carries only in-frame clones and drops some. That table gives V, J and clone size, and the DNA gave D and trimming. The table lists about 190,000 clones, about 88% of them singletons. Germline V gene lookup returns CDR1 MDHEN and CDR2 SYDVKM. The CDR3 contains 15 residues. V was pared by 6 bases and J by 1 base, with 3 bases of the junction left unmatched. This chain joins TRBV28 and TRBJ2-5; 12 positions match TRBD1. The TCR was taken from a man aged 25 to 40 with active or convalescent COVID-19. The material sequenced was peripheral blood. The CDR3 nucleotides are TGTGCCAGCAGCGGGGGACAGGGGGCCCAAGAGACCCAGTACTTC. Protein: CASSGGQGAQETQYF. Looking up the rest from reference TRBV28 and TRBJ2-5 gives the full variable domain: DVKVTQSSRYLVKRTGEKVFLECVQDMDHENMFWYRQDPGLGLRLIYFSYDVKMKEKGDIPEGYSVSREKKERFSLILESASTNQTSMYLCASSGGQGAQETQYFGPGTRLLVL.